The rows below give T cell receptor beta chains drawn from one sample of a study of control samples from healthy donors and cancer patients. The repertoire was sequenced with immunoSEQ multiplex PCR; TCRdb's copy has only in-frame clones and lacks some. The table lists around 76,000 clones, roughly 90% of them singletons. The sample was PBMCs. Every receptor here comes from a woman between 45 and 60 years old with colorectal cancer. CDR3s include the opening cysteine and the closing phenylalanine or tryptophan. The order of the fields is V gene, D gene, J gene, clone size, CDR3 protein, CDR3 DNA. The D gene is left open where the match is weak. Rows give clone size only sometimes, using once, few, many, or a class for an expanded clone.

V: TRBV7-2; D: .; J: TRBJ2-1; size: .; CDR3: CASRGDGIYNEQFF; DNA: TGTGCCAGCAGGGGCGATGGTATCTACAATGAGCAGTTCTTC
V: TRBV6-2/TRBV6-3; D: .; J: TRBJ1-2; size: few; CDR3: CASSEGDYGYTF; DNA: TGTGCCAGCAGCGAAGGGGACTATGGCTACACCTTC
V: TRBV14; D: .; J: TRBJ1-2; size: .; CDR3: CASSQDRAGYTF; DNA: TGTGCCAGCAGCCAAGATCGGGCTGGCTACACCTTC
V: TRBV5-1; D: TRBD2; J: TRBJ2-3; size: .; CDR3: CASSLGLAGNTQYF; DNA: TGCGCCAGCAGCCTAGGACTAGCGGGGAATACGCAGTATTTT
V: TRBV14; D: .; J: TRBJ1-2; size: .; CDR3: CASSPRAGLNYGYTF; DNA: TGTGCCAGCAGCCCCCGGGCGGGACTCAACTATGGCTACACCTTC
V: TRBV3-1/TRBV3-2; D: .; J: TRBJ1-5; size: .; CDR3: CASSPNLNQPQHF; DNA: TGTGCCAGCAGCCCTAACCTCAATCAGCCCCAGCATTTT
V: TRBV5-1; D: .; J: TRBJ1-4; size: once; CDR3: CASSEGRGNEKLFF; DNA: TGCGCCAGCTCGGAGGGGCGGGGGAATGAAAAACTGTTTTTT
V: TRBV3-1/TRBV3-2; D: .; J: TRBJ1-3; size: .; CDR3: CASSQARNTIYF; DNA: TGTGCCAGCAGCCAAGCCCGTAACACCATATATTTT
V: TRBV12-5; D: TRBD2; J: TRBJ2-3; size: .; CDR3: CASAAGGRGLTDTQYF; DNA: TGTGCTAGTGCCGCGGGAGGGCGAGGTCTGACAGATACGCAGTATTTT
V: TRBV6-2/TRBV6-3; D: .; J: TRBJ1-1; size: medium-sized; CDR3: CASSWGPDSNTEAFF; DNA: TGTGCCAGCAGTTGGGGACCGGATTCGAACACTGAAGCTTTCTTT
V: TRBV27; D: .; J: TRBJ2-1; size: once; CDR3: CASRHAPDEQFF; DNA: TGTGCCAGCAGGCATGCGCCTGATGAGCAGTTCTTC
V: TRBV5-1; D: TRBD1; J: TRBJ2-2; size: few; CDR3: CASSSKQGANTGELFF; DNA: TGCGCCAGCAGCTCAAAACAGGGGGCGAACACCGGGGAGCTGTTTTTT
V: TRBV19; D: TRBD1; J: TRBJ1-6; size: .; CDR3: CASSIYLGTDNSPLHF; DNA: TGTGCCAGTAGTATTTATTTGGGGACAGACAATTCACCCCTCCACTTT
V: TRBV9; D: TRBD1; J: TRBJ2-5; size: .; CDR3: CASSLQGQGAFETQYF; DNA: TGTGCCAGCAGCCTCCAAGGACAGGGGGCTTTTGAGACCCAGTACTTC
V: TRBV20-1; D: TRBD2; J: TRBJ2-1; size: .; CDR3: CSASVASGGVSYNEQFF; DNA: TGCAGTGCTAGTGTGGCTAGCGGGGGGGTCTCCTACAATGAGCAGTTCTTC
V: TRBV19; D: TRBD1; J: TRBJ1-3; size: .; CDR3: CASSIEGGTANTIYF; DNA: TGTGCCAGTAGTATCGAGGGGGGGACAGCGAACACCATATATTTT
V: TRBV7-3; D: .; J: TRBJ1-1; size: .; CDR3: CASSSQGSTEAFF; DNA: TGTGCCAGCAGCTCGCAGGGGAGCACTGAAGCTTTCTTT
V: TRBV6-5; D: .; J: TRBJ1-1; size: .; CDR3: CASRPNRDSTEAFF; DNA: TGTGCCAGCAGGCCGAACAGGGATTCCACTGAAGCTTTCTTT
V: TRBV27; D: TRBD1; J: TRBJ1-2; size: .; CDR3: CASSSLSAQGQGDGYTF; DNA: TGTGCCAGCAGTTCTCTATCCGCTCAGGGGCAGGGGGATGGCTACACCTTC
V: TRBV4-3; D: TRBD1; J: TRBJ1-2; size: .; CDR3: CASSQGGQVEGYTF; DNA: TGCGCCAGCAGCCAAGGAGGACAGGTGGAAGGCTACACCTTC
V: TRBV13; D: .; J: TRBJ1-1; size: .; CDR3: CASSLAGARSEAFF; DNA: TGTGCCAGCAGCTTAGCTGGGGCGAGGTCTGAAGCTTTCTTT
V: TRBV10-3; D: .; J: TRBJ2-6; size: .; CDR3: CAIRDISGANVLTF; DNA: TGTGCCATCAGGGACATCTCTGGGGCCAACGTCCTGACTTTC
V: TRBV7-3; D: TRBD2; J: TRBJ2-5; size: .; CDR3: CASSLSGEEETQYF; DNA: TGTGCCAGCAGCCTAAGCGGGGAAGAGGAGACCCAGTACTTC
V: TRBV2; D: .; J: TRBJ1-2; size: few; CDR3: CASTKFMGLVNYGYTF; DNA: TGTGCCAGCACAAAATTTATGGGACTTGTTAACTATGGCTACACCTTC
V: TRBV5-1; D: .; J: TRBJ2-2; size: .; CDR3: CASSLAQVAGELFF; DNA: TGCGCCAGCAGCTTGGCACAGGTTGCCGGGGAGCTGTTTTTT
V: TRBV19; D: .; J: TRBJ1-1; size: .; CDR3: CASTPWQGGSNTEAFF; DNA: TGTGCCAGTACCCCTTGGCAGGGAGGCTCGAACACTGAAGCTTTCTTT
V: TRBV15; D: .; J: TRBJ1-2; size: .; CDR3: CATSRDLGLNYGYTF; DNA: TGTGCCACCAGCAGAGATCTGGGACTCAACTATGGCTACACCTTC
V: TRBV6-1; D: .; J: TRBJ2-2; size: .; CDR3: CASSEWTANTGELFF; DNA: TGTGCCAGCAGTGAATGGACAGCGAACACCGGGGAGCTGTTTTTT
V: TRBV7-2; D: .; J: TRBJ1-6; size: .; CDR3: CASTPEGYGNSPLHF; DNA: TGTGCCAGCACCCCCGAGGGGTATGGGAATTCACCCCTCCACTTT
V: TRBV14; D: .; J: TRBJ1-6; size: .; CDR3: CASSQDRGWDSPLHF; DNA: TGTGCCAGCAGCCAAGATCGGGGGTGGGATTCACCCCTCCACTTT
V: TRBV9; D: .; J: TRBJ2-3; size: .; CDR3: CASSGGITDTQYF; DNA: TGTGCCAGCAGCGGGGGAATCACAGATACGCAGTATTTT
V: TRBV7-2; D: .; J: TRBJ2-2; size: once; CDR3: CASSLVYGGSTGELFF; DNA: TGTGCCAGCAGCTTAGTATACGGGGGCTCGACCGGGGAGCTGTTTTTT
V: TRBV28; D: TRBD2; J: TRBJ2-3; size: .; CDR3: CASSPLSGREGADTQYF; DNA: TGTGCCAGCAGTCCACTCTCCGGGCGGGAGGGCGCAGATACGCAGTATTTT
V: TRBV6-5; D: TRBD1; J: TRBJ1-4; size: .; CDR3: CASSLTTGTGGEKLFF; DNA: TGTGCCAGCAGTTTAACTACCGGGACAGGGGGCGAAAAACTGTTTTTT
V: TRBV19; D: .; J: TRBJ2-2; size: .; CDR3: CASTQPGGKETGELFF; DNA: TGTGCCAGTACACAACCGGGGGGCAAGGAGACCGGGGAGCTGTTTTTT
V: TRBV29-1; D: TRBD2; J: TRBJ2-5; size: .; CDR3: CSVETPRTSGVGTQYF; DNA: TGCAGCGTTGAGACCCCGAGGACTAGCGGGGTTGGGACCCAGTACTTC
V: TRBV4-3; D: .; J: TRBJ1-2; size: .; CDR3: CASSQSTAYGYTF; DNA: TGCGCCAGCAGCCAGTCTACGGCCTACGGCTACACCTTC
V: TRBV20-1; D: .; J: TRBJ1-2; size: .; CDR3: CSASLGTAFTNYGYTF; DNA: TGCAGTGCTAGTTTGGGTACTGCGTTTACCAACTATGGCTACACCTTC
V: TRBV6-5; D: .; J: TRBJ2-3; size: .; CDR3: CASSYSFRAVGDTQYF; DNA: TGTGCCAGCAGTTACTCTTTTCGGGCAGTCGGAGATACGCAGTATTTT
V: TRBV5-1; D: TRBD1; J: TRBJ1-1; size: once; CDR3: CASSLLARQGNTEAFF; DNA: TGCGCCAGCAGTTTATTAGCTCGACAGGGGAACACTGAAGCTTTCTTT
V: TRBV7-8; D: TRBD1; J: TRBJ2-1; size: once; CDR3: CASSLVQGKSSYNEQFF; DNA: TGTGCCAGCAGCTTAGTACAGGGGAAGAGCTCCTACAATGAGCAGTTCTTC
V: TRBV7-2; D: .; J: TRBJ1-6; size: .; CDR3: CASSLDRASPLHF; DNA: TGTGCCAGCAGCTTAGACAGGGCCTCACCCCTCCACTTT
V: TRBV11-1; D: .; J: TRBJ2-3; size: .; CDR3: CASSARFLDTQYF; DNA: TGTGCCAGCAGCGCAAGATTTTTGGATACGCAGTATTTT
V: TRBV18; D: .; J: TRBJ2-5; size: .; CDR3: CASSPGGLETQYF; DNA: TGTGCCAGCTCACCAGGAGGGTTGGAGACCCAGTACTTC
V: TRBV12-3/TRBV12-4; D: .; J: TRBJ2-1; size: .; CDR3: CASSFQGTNEQFF; DNA: TGTGCCAGCAGTTTCCAGGGAACCAATGAGCAGTTCTTC
V: TRBV5-4; D: .; J: TRBJ2-1; size: .; CDR3: CASSSVGGAFNEQFF; DNA: TGTGCCAGCAGCTCCGTAGGGGGAGCGTTCAATGAGCAGTTCTTC
V: TRBV4-3; D: .; J: TRBJ1-2; size: .; CDR3: CASSLRPAGVGYTF; DNA: TGCGCCAGCAGCCTCCGGCCGGCAGGGGTTGGCTACACCTTC
V: TRBV2; D: TRBD1; J: TRBJ1-4; size: .; CDR3: CASNGQAATNEKLFF; DNA: TGTGCCAGCAATGGACAGGCTGCAACTAATGAAAAACTGTTTTTT
V: TRBV6-6; D: .; J: TRBJ1-1; size: .; CDR3: CASSTPRAGHRDAFF; DNA: TGTGCCAGCAGTACCCCGAGGGCCGGGCACCGCGACGCTTTCTTT